This TCR beta chain was found in a study of Graves' ophthalmopathy and Graves' hyperthyroidism. This clonotype was observed many times. The CDR3 has 12 residues. Trimming shortened V by 2 bases and J by 6 bases, and 11 bases separated the two germline ends. Germline lookup yields CDR1 GTSNPN and CDR2 SVGIG (reference sequence). RNA transcripts served as template for amplifying TCR beta CDR3 sequences. First-round RT-PCR with HTBI primers preceded a second-round multiplex PCR. TCRdb redid the calling of the multiplex PCR reads with MiXCR, one entry per CDR3 protein. The table lists 360,000 or so distinct CDR3 sequences, about 16% of them singletons. Moderate-to-severe activity, CAS at least 3, NOSPECS at least 4 and duration under 3 months characterized donors with ophthalmopathy.

The receptor's source is a woman aged 18-29 years with Graves' ophthalmopathy. This chain uses TRBV30 with TRBJ2-7; TRBD2 is a possible D gene (6 bases). The sequenced sample consisted of peripheral blood. CDR3 DNA: TGTGCCTGGAGTCTACTAGCCAGCGAGCAGTACTTC. Its translation: CAWSLLASEQYF.